These T cell receptor beta chains were read from a single sample in a study of post-analysis software for immune sequencing data. TCRdb used MiXCR to reprocess the PCR reads, holding one entry per CDR3 protein. Here the sample spans about 560,000 distinct CDR3 sequences, 44% being singletons. The sequencing input was blood. These receptors were obtained from a girl under 18 with multiple sclerosis. Each CDR3 is given with its conserved first and last residue. D genes are given only for firm matches. Rows give clone size only sometimes, using once, few, many, or a class for an expanded clone.

CDR3,DNA,size,D,J,length,V
CASSLASGLAGRADTQYF,TGTGCCAGCAGTTTAGCTTCGGGACTAGCGGGAAGGGCAGATACGCAGTATTTT,NA,TRBD2,TRBJ2-3,18,TRBV12-3/TRBV12-4
CSAFPRRGTDEQFF,TGCAGTGCTTTCCCCCGGAGGGGAACCGATGAGCAGTTCTTC,NA,NA,TRBJ2-1,14,TRBV20-1
CASSSRTPSYEQYF,TGCGCCAGCAGCTCCCGGACACCATCCTACGAGCAGTACTTC,few,NA,TRBJ2-7,14,TRBV5-1
CASSPSPGQGAREQYF,TGTGCCAGCAGCCCATCTCCGGGACAGGGGGCGAGGGAGCAGTACTTC,once,TRBD1,TRBJ2-5,16,TRBV14
CAISVSQMETQYF,TGTGCCATCAGTGTGAGTCAGATGGAGACCCAGTACTTC,few,NA,TRBJ2-5,13,TRBV10-3
CASRTTGTGAPRTGYF,TGTGCCAGCAGAACCACCGGGACAGGGGCGCCCCGTACTGGGTACTTC,NA,TRBD1,TRBJ2-5,16,TRBV5-6
CASSLSELAKNIQYF,TGTGCCAGCAGCTTGTCAGAGTTAGCCAAAAACATTCAGTACTTC,NA,NA,TRBJ2-4,15,TRBV11-2
CVVRGSTGGRETQYF,TGTGTGGTCCGGGGGTCCACGGGGGGGCGAGAGACCCAGTACTTC,few,TRBD2,TRBJ2-5,15,TRBV2
CASTARGERIDNEQFF,TGTGCCAGCACCGCTCGAGGGGAGCGGATCGACAATGAGCAGTTCTTC,NA,NA,TRBJ2-1,16,TRBV12-3/TRBV12-4
CATSVWVGTSGVNEQFF,TGTGCCACCTCAGTTTGGGTCGGGACTAGCGGCGTAAATGAGCAGTTCTTC,NA,TRBD2,TRBJ2-1,17,TRBV12-3/TRBV12-4
CASSLRPGGLIRGYTF,TGTGCCAGCAGTTTGCGACCAGGGGGCTTGATACGAGGCTACACCTTC,NA,TRBD1,TRBJ1-2,16,TRBV12-3/TRBV12-4
CATSRDRGLDQPQHF,TGTGCCACCAGCAGAGATCGGGGGCTCGATCAGCCCCAGCATTTT,NA,NA,TRBJ1-5,15,TRBV15
CASSYPVSSYEQYF,TGTGCCAGCAGTTACCCCGTCTCGTCCTACGAGCAGTACTTC,few,NA,TRBJ2-7,14,TRBV6-6
CASSEDLAGIETQYF,TGTGCCAGCAGTGAAGATCTAGCGGGGATTGAGACCCAGTACTTC,NA,TRBD2,TRBJ2-5,15,TRBV2
CASGPGWGEQYF,TGTGCCAGCGGCCCCGGGTGGGGCGAGCAGTACTTC,few,NA,TRBJ2-7,12,TRBV11-2
CGQGDTEAFF,TGCGGACAGGGGGACACTGAAGCTTTCTTT,NA,TRBD1,TRBJ1-1,10,TRBV20-1
CASSVDGARNEKLFF,TGTGCCAGCAGCGTAGACGGGGCTCGTAATGAAAAACTGTTTTTT,NA,NA,TRBJ1-4,15,TRBV9
CSATGTRGYPYEQYF,TGCAGTGCGACCGGGACGCGGGGGTATCCCTACGAGCAGTACTTC,few,TRBD2,TRBJ2-7,15,TRBV20-1
CASSLASNEQYF,TGCGCCAGCAGCTTGGCCTCCAACGAGCAGTACTTC,few,NA,TRBJ2-7,12,TRBV5-1
CASSQETGQDEQYF,TGCGCCAGCAGCCAAGAAACGGGACAAGATGAGCAGTACTTC,NA,NA,TRBJ2-7,14,TRBV4-1
CAGSRSPADIQYF,TGTGCCGGTAGTCGGTCCCCGGCAGACATTCAGTACTTC,NA,NA,TRBJ2-4,13,TRBV2
CASSYEGGVGTEAFF,TGTGCCAGCAGTTACGAGGGGGGGGTCGGCACTGAAGCTTTCTTT,many,NA,TRBJ1-1,15,TRBV6-6
CANSQDGVSYEQYF,TGTGCCAACAGTCAGGACGGGGTCTCCTACGAGCAGTACTTC,NA,NA,TRBJ2-7,14,TRBV12-3/TRBV12-4
CAISVGDIQETQYF,TGTGCCATCAGTGTGGGGGACATCCAAGAGACCCAGTACTTC,few,NA,TRBJ2-5,14,TRBV10-3
CASSYEASETQYF,TGTGCCAGCAGTTACGAGGCGAGCGAGACCCAGTACTTC,few,NA,TRBJ2-5,13,TRBV6-5
CASSPPGEWPQHF,TGTGCCAGCAGTCCCCCTGGGGAGTGGCCCCAGCATTTT,NA,NA,TRBJ1-5,13,TRBV27
CASSSGQGVGNEQFF,TGTGCCAGCAGCTCGGGACAGGGAGTGGGTAATGAGCAGTTCTTC,few,TRBD1,TRBJ2-1,15,TRBV7-3